This T cell receptor beta chain appears in the sequencing data of a study of neoadjuvant anti-PD-1 for oral cavity cancer (dated by TCRdb to the early 2020s). Concerning the study at large: Before curative-intent surgical resection, most patients were given three to four biweekly doses of nivolumab at 3 mg/kg. For patients who did not progress, a fourth nivolumab dose was given around day 43, followed by definitive surgical resection on days 50-56. Patients with complete response, partial response or stable disease by RECIST 1.1 were defined as responders, whereas patients with progression were defined as non-responders. There were about a dozen patients in the parent correlative cohort, and the response rate was approximately 36%. What the study reported, not specific to this receptor: Only three patients per response group were included in the TCR analyses, and larger cohorts for validation were called for by the authors. Within PBMCs, T cell clonality (Gini index) was significantly higher in non-responders than responders after neoadjuvant nivolumab. Higher pretreatment blood Treg/Th17 ratios correlated with both higher pretreatment blood TCRbeta clonality and lower post-treatment tumor TCRbeta clonality.

The germline V gene provides CDR1 SGHTA and CDR2 FQGNSA. Deletion took 5 bases off V and 9 bases off J, with a span of 19 bases between the germline ends. Taken from cysteine to phenylalanine, the CDR3 has 14 residues. Of all the DNA, just the CDR3 is kept, 42 bases in frame from base 1. For deep sequencing, each PBMC sample was run in six replicates, with libraries mostly built from 400 to 550 ng of input genomic DNA. The immunoSEQ hsTCRbeta kit was used to prepare TCRbeta libraries according to the manufacturer's instructions. Sequencing of the completed libraries took place using an Illumina NovaSeq 6000 S4 flow cell after they had been pooled to about 3 nM. The paper's data handling went like this. Raw data preprocessing and quality control were performed with the immunoSEQ Analyzer. The analysis was limited to productive rearrangements, and each clonotype was defined by a unique CDR3 amino acid sequence. Using the R package tcR, the researchers computed the Gini-Simpson index as their estimate of repertoire clonality. Student's t test was used to compare Gini indices, and Pearson correlation was used to assess associations with tumor size change. This immuneACCESS table, as held by TCRdb, lists in-frame sequences with V and J called but not all clones. Of the missing ones, under half trace to an unresolved V gene in checked studies; the others have no known cause. V and J calls and clone size are those listed in that table; D and trimming were worked out from the DNA. This sample comprises around 60,000 clones, 70% to 85% of them detected only once. The ten top clones hold 2.5% to 3% of the sample.

As regards this clone: No cognate antigen has been identified for it. Per-base quality was not reported, and no clone a single base away is much larger than it.

The time point label for this specimen denotes: before neoadjuvant nivolumab. Patients were newly diagnosed with stage II-IVA oral cavity squamous cell carcinoma and had received no prior systemic or radiation treatment. Everyone in the cohort had locally advanced, HPV-negative oral cavity squamous cell carcinoma. Peripheral blood mononuclear cells were analyzed directly, without maintenance or expansion in culture. Samples came from a longitudinal correlative study of a single-arm phase II trial of neoadjuvant nivolumab in oral cavity squamous cell carcinoma. Subject-matched pre- and post-treatment PBMCs and tumors from three responders and three non-responders were subjected to genomic DNA-based TCRbeta sequencing. Peripheral blood mononuclear cells were drawn once before nivolumab treatment and a second time after treatment, when surgery took place. The Maxwell RSC DNA from Cells kit was used to isolate genomic DNA from PBMCs.

The receptor chain draws on TRBV7-2 and TRBJ1-2, with no confidently assigned D gene. Sequences were derived from PBMCs, sampled before nivolumab (anti-PD-1) treatment. The TCR sequence derives from a person aged 40 to 85 with oral cavity squamous cell carcinoma. The nucleotide sequence reads TGTGCCAGCAGCCCTCCTTCCGACCTATGGAGCTACACCTTC. Its protein product is CASSPPSDLWSYTF.